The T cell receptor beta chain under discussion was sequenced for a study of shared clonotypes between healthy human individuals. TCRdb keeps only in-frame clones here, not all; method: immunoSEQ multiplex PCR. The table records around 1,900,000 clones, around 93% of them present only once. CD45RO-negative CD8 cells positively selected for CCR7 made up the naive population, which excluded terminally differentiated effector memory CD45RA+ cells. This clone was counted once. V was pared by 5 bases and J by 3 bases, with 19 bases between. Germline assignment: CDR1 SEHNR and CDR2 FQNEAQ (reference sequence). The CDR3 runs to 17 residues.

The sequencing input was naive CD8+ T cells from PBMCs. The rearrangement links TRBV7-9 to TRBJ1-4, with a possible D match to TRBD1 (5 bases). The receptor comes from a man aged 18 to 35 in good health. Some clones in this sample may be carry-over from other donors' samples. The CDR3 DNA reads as TGTGCCAGCAGCATAGGGACCCGCCACGGGGCTAATGAAAAACTGTTTTTT. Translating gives CASSIGTRHGANEKLFF.